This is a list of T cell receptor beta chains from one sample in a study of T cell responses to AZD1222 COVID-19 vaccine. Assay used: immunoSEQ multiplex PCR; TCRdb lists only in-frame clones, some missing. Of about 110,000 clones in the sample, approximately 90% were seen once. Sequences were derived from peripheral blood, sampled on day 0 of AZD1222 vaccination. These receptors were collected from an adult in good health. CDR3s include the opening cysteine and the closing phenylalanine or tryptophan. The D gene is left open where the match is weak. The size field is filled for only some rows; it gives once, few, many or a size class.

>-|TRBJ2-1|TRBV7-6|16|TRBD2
TGTGCCAGCAGCCGTACCGGGACTAGCGGGATCAATGAGCAGTTCTTC
CASSRTGTSGINEQFF
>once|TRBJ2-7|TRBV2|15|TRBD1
TGTGCCAAAGGGACAGGCCAAGAAGGAACCTACGAGCAGTACTTC
CAKGTGQEGTYEQYF
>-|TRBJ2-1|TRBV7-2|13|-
TGTGCCAGCAGCTTAGCGGGAGCTGGAGAGCAGTTCTTC
CASSLAGAGEQFF
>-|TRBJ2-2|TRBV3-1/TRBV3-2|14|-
TGTGCCAGCACCCTGACAGGGAACACCGGGGAGCTGTTTTTT
CASTLTGNTGELFF
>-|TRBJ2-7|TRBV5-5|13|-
TGTGCCAGCAGCTTGCAGGGGACCTACGAGCAGTACTTC
CASSLQGTYEQYF
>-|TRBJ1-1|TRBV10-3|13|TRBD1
TGTGCCATCAGTGTGGGGACAGCTTTCGAAGCTTTCTTT
CAISVGTAFEAFF
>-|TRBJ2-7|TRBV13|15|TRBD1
TGTGCCAGCAGCTTATATAGGACAGGGCAAGGTGAGCAGTACTTC
CASSLYRTGQGEQYF
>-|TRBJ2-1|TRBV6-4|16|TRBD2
TGTGCCAGCAGTGATGGGGCGGGGGAGGACTACAATGAGCAGTTCTTC
CASSDGAGEDYNEQFF
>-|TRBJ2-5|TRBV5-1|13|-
TGCGCCAGCAGCTTGTTTGGAGGAGAGACCCAGTACTTC
CASSLFGGETQYF
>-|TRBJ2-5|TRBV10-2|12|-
TGCGCCAGCACTAGCCCGGAGCAGACCCAGTACTTC
CASTSPEQTQYF
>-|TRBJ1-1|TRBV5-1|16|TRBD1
TGCGCCAGCAGCGCAGGGGGCTCTAGAGTGAACACTGAAGCTTTCTTT
CASSAGGSRVNTEAFF
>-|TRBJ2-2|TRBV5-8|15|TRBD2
TGTGCCAGCAGTCCGCGGGGTAGCGGGACCGGGGAGCTGTTTTTT
CASSPRGSGTGELFF
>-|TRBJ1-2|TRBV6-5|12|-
TGTGCCAGCAGCTGGGACGCCTATGGCTACACCTTC
CASSWDAYGYTF
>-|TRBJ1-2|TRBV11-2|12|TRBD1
TGTGCCAGCAGCTCAGGGGGCGCCGGCTACACCTTC
CASSSGGAGYTF
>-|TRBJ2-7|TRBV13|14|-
TGTGCCAGCAGGAAAACAAGCAGGAACTACGAGCAGTACTTC
CASRKTSRNYEQYF
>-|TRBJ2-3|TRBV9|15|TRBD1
TGTGCCAGCAGCCTCGGGACAGCTAACACAGATACGCAGTATTTT
CASSLGTANTDTQYF
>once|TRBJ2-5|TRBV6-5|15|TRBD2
TGTGCCAGCTGTCGGACTGAGGGAGGGTGGGAGACCCAGTACTTC
CASCRTEGGWETQYF
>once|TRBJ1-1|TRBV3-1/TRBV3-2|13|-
TGTGCCAGCAGCAAGTCCGAGGGCACTGAAGCTTTCTTT
CASSKSEGTEAFF
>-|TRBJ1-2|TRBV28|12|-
TGTGCCAGCAGTTTAGACCCCTGGGGCTACACCTTC
CASSLDPWGYTF
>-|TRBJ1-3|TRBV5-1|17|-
TGCGCCAGCAGCTTGGGTGGACAGCCTTACTCTGGAAACACCATATATTTT
CASSLGGQPYSGNTIYF
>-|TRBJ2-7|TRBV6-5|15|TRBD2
TGTGCCAGCAGTTACATTACTAGCGGCCTCTACGAGCAGTACTTC
CASSYITSGLYEQYF
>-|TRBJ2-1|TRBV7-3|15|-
TGTGCCAGCAGCTTAACATCGGACTACTACAATGAGCAGTTCTTC
CASSLTSDYYNEQFF
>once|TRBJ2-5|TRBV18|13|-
TGTGCCAGCTCCCTATCCGATAAGGAGACCCAGTACTTC
CASSLSDKETQYF
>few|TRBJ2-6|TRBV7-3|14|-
TGTGCCAGCAGCTGGGGGTCCGGGGCCAACGTCCTGACTTTC
CASSWGSGANVLTF
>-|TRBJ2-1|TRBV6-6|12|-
TGTGCCAGCAGTCCCCGCGGTGGGGAGCAGTTCTTC
CASSPRGGEQFF
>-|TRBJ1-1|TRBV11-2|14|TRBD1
TGTGCCAGCAGCAGTATACAGGGGTCCACTGAAGCTTTCTTT
CASSSIQGSTEAFF
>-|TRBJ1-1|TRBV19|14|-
TGTGCCAGTAGTATCGGGGGGGCAAACACTGAAGCTTTCTTT
CASSIGGANTEAFF
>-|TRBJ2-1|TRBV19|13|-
TGTGCCAGTAGTCCCCGTTTGAGGGGCGAGCAGTTCTTC
CASSPRLRGEQFF
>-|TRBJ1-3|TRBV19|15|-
TGTGCCAGTAGTACTACGCACATCGGGCGATACACCATATATTTT
CASSTTHIGRYTIYF
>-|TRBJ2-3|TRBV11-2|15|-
TGTGCCAGCAGCTTAGAGGGGCGGATCCGGAATACGCAGTATTTT
CASSLEGRIRNTQYF
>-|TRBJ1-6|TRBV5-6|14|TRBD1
TGTGCCAGCAGGGACAGGGGGCTTAATTCACCCCTCCACTTT
CASRDRGLNSPLHF
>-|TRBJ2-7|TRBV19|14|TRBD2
TGTGCCAGTAGTGCGACTAGCGGGCATTACGAGCAGTACTTC
CASSATSGHYEQYF
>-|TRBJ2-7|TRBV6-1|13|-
TGTGCCAGCAGTGAAGACTTCCCCTACGAGCAGTACTTC
CASSEDFPYEQYF
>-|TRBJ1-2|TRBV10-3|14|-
TGTGCCACACGGGAGACAGTTAATAACTATGGCTACACCTTC
CATRETVNNYGYTF
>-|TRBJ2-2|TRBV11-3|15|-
TGTGCCCCCCTCTCGGGCCTACCGAACACCGGGGAGCTGTTTTTT
CAPLSGLPNTGELFF
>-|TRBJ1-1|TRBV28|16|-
TGTGCCAGCAGTCCCCCGGTTGTAGGGACAAACACTGAAGCTTTCTTT
CASSPPVVGTNTEAFF
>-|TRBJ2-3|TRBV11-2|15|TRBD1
TGTGCCAGCAGGAGACCGGGACAGACCACAGATACGCAGTATTTT
CASRRPGQTTDTQYF
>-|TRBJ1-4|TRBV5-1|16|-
TGCGCCAGCAGCTTGGATCGCGCAGACGATAATGAAAAACTGTTTTTT
CASSLDRADDNEKLFF
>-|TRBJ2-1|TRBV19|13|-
TGTGCCAGTAGTTCGAGGCTATCGAGGGGAAAGTTCTTC
CASSSRLSRGKFF
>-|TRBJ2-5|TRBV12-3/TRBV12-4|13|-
TGTGCCAGCAGTTTGGGGGAAAGAGAGACCCAGTACTTC
CASSLGERETQYF
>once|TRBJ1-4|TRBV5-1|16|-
TGCGCCAGCAGCTACTCCCCGCAGGCCACTAATGAAAAACTGTTTTTT
CASSYSPQATNEKLFF
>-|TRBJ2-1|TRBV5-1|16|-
TGCGCCAGCAGCTTGGGGCCTGGCGGGACAAACAATGAGCAGTTCTTC
CASSLGPGGTNNEQFF
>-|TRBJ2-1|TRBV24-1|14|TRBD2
TGTGCCACCAGCCCTAGCGGGGCGTACAATGAGCAGTTCTTC
CATSPSGAYNEQFF
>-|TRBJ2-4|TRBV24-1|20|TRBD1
TGTGCCACCGGCGTCGGGACAGGAGCTCCCTTGGCCCCGGCCAAAAACATTCAGTACTTC
CATGVGTGAPLAPAKNIQYF
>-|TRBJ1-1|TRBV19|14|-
TGTGCCAGTAGTATCCTCTCCGGGGCCACTGAAGCTTTCTTT
CASSILSGATEAFF
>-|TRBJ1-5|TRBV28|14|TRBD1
TGTGCCAGCGGTATCCGACAGGGAAGTCAGCCCCAGCATTTT
CASGIRQGSQPQHF